This is a list of T cell receptor beta chains from one sample in a study of shared clonotypes between healthy human individuals. Clones were read by immunoSEQ multiplex PCR, and TCRdb kept only the in-frame ones, dropping some. The sample holds around 1.1 million clones, 70% to 85% seen once. The sequenced sample consisted of memory CD4+ T cells from PBMCs. Source of these receptors: a man in his late teens or twenties in good health. Some clones in this sample may be carry-over from other donors' samples. Each CDR3 is given with its conserved first and last residue. The order of the fields is V gene, J gene, D gene, clone size, CDR3 protein, CDR3 DNA. D genes are given only for firm matches. Rows may omit the clone size; those that give it use once, few, many or a size class.

V gene: TRBV23-1
J gene: TRBJ1-2
D gene: TRBD1
clone size: few
CDR3 protein: CASIRTGRWRNYGYTF
CDR3 DNA: TGCGCCAGCATCCGGACAGGGCGCTGGAGGAACTATGGCTACACCTTC

V gene: TRBV27
J gene: TRBJ2-2
D gene: TRBD2
clone size: NA
CDR3 protein: CASRGTGRVTTGELFF
CDR3 DNA: TGTGCCAGCAGGGGGACCGGGAGGGTGACCACCGGGGAGCTGTTTTTT

V gene: TRBV28
J gene: TRBJ1-2
D gene: NA
clone size: NA
CDR3 protein: CASALDGANYGYTF
CDR3 DNA: TGTGCCAGCGCCCTGGACGGAGCTAACTATGGCTACACCTTC

V gene: TRBV6-4
J gene: TRBJ1-1
D gene: TRBD1
clone size: NA
CDR3 protein: CASSATGDTEAFF
CDR3 DNA: TGTGCCAGCAGTGCCACAGGGGACACTGAAGCTTTCTTT

V gene: TRBV5-1
J gene: TRBJ2-2
D gene: NA
clone size: NA
CDR3 protein: CASNLFGGTGELFF
CDR3 DNA: TGCGCCAGCAATTTGTTCGGCGGCACCGGGGAGCTGTTTTTT

V gene: TRBV4-1
J gene: TRBJ1-1
D gene: NA
clone size: NA
CDR3 protein: CASSQDPDSYTEAFF
CDR3 DNA: TGCGCCAGCAGCCAAGATCCAGACAGCTACACTGAAGCTTTCTTT

V gene: TRBV9
J gene: TRBJ2-7
D gene: NA
clone size: NA
CDR3 protein: CASSVGAGPYEQYF
CDR3 DNA: TGTGCCAGCAGCGTAGGGGCAGGCCCCTACGAGCAGTACTTC

V gene: TRBV28
J gene: TRBJ2-3
D gene: NA
clone size: NA
CDR3 protein: CASSFASPDTQYF
CDR3 DNA: TGTGCCAGCAGTTTCGCTAGCCCAGATACGCAGTATTTT

V gene: TRBV7-2
J gene: TRBJ1-1
D gene: NA
clone size: many
CDR3 protein: CASSSGPSRPAFF
CDR3 DNA: TGTGCCAGCAGCTCGGGACCCTCCAGGCCAGCTTTCTTT

V gene: TRBV6-6
J gene: TRBJ2-1
D gene: NA
clone size: NA
CDR3 protein: CASSPAGARDFF
CDR3 DNA: TGTGCCAGCAGCCCCGCGGGGGCTAGGGATTTCTTC

V gene: TRBV18
J gene: TRBJ2-3
D gene: NA
clone size: NA
CDR3 protein: CASSPPTRTDTQYF
CDR3 DNA: TGTGCCAGCTCACCACCCACCCGCACAGATACGCAGTATTTT

V gene: TRBV28
J gene: TRBJ2-1
D gene: NA
clone size: NA
CDR3 protein: CASSLPLSGHNEQFF
CDR3 DNA: TGTGCCAGCAGCCTCCCACTCTCGGGTCACAATGAGCAGTTCTTC

V gene: TRBV19
J gene: TRBJ2-3
D gene: NA
clone size: NA
CDR3 protein: CASSIDPNTDTQYF
CDR3 DNA: TGTGCCAGTAGTATAGACCCAAACACAGATACGCAGTATTTT

V gene: TRBV5-5
J gene: TRBJ2-5
D gene: NA
clone size: NA
CDR3 protein: CASSNPKGVETQYF
CDR3 DNA: TGTGCCAGCAGCAACCCAAAGGGGGTTGAGACCCAGTACTTC

V gene: TRBV7-2
J gene: TRBJ2-7
D gene: NA
clone size: many
CDR3 protein: CASSYLGGLASYEQYF
CDR3 DNA: TGTGCCAGCAGCTACCTGGGGGGATTAGCTTCCTACGAGCAGTACTTC

V gene: TRBV4-1
J gene: TRBJ1-1
D gene: NA
clone size: NA
CDR3 protein: CASTRGEGMNTEAFF
CDR3 DNA: TGCGCCAGCACCCGAGGGGAGGGCATGAACACTGAAGCTTTCTTT

V gene: TRBV19
J gene: TRBJ2-4
D gene: TRBD2
clone size: NA
CDR3 protein: CASSIGLAGGGEDIQYF
CDR3 DNA: TGTGCCAGTAGTATAGGGCTAGCGGGAGGGGGCGAAGACATTCAGTACTTC

V gene: TRBV29-1
J gene: TRBJ2-5
D gene: NA
clone size: NA
CDR3 protein: CSAFGQEETQYF
CDR3 DNA: TGCAGCGCCTTCGGGCAGGAGGAGACCCAGTACTTC

V gene: TRBV5-1
J gene: TRBJ1-2
D gene: NA
clone size: NA
CDR3 protein: CASSLSGRTYGYTF
CDR3 DNA: TGCGCCAGCAGCTTGAGTGGCCGAACGTATGGCTACACCTTC

V gene: TRBV28
J gene: TRBJ2-7
D gene: NA
clone size: NA
CDR3 protein: CASSLSTGRLYEQYF
CDR3 DNA: TGCGCCAGCAGTTTATCGACAGGGAGGCTCTACGAGCAGTACTTC

V gene: TRBV9
J gene: TRBJ2-5
D gene: NA
clone size: once
CDR3 protein: CASSPGPQETQYF
CDR3 DNA: TGTGCCAGCAGCCCGGGACCTCAAGAGACCCAGTACTTC

V gene: TRBV2
J gene: TRBJ2-1
D gene: NA
clone size: NA
CDR3 protein: CASREGYEQFF
CDR3 DNA: TGTGCCAGCAGGGAAGGGTATGAGCAGTTCTTC

V gene: TRBV4-1
J gene: TRBJ2-1
D gene: NA
clone size: NA
CDR3 protein: CASSQFGVNEQFF
CDR3 DNA: TGCGCCAGCAGCCAATTTGGGGTAAATGAGCAGTTCTTC

V gene: TRBV18
J gene: TRBJ2-7
D gene: TRBD2
clone size: NA
CDR3 protein: CASSPLAGSYEQYF
CDR3 DNA: TGTGCCAGCTCACCACTAGCGGGTAGCTACGAGCAGTACTTC

V gene: TRBV7-3
J gene: TRBJ2-5
D gene: NA
clone size: NA
CDR3 protein: CASSLSYQETQYF
CDR3 DNA: TGTGCCAGCAGCTTATCGTACCAAGAGACCCAGTACTTC

V gene: TRBV25-1
J gene: TRBJ2-3
D gene: NA
clone size: NA
CDR3 protein: CASSDSPLRSTDTQYF
CDR3 DNA: TGTGCCAGCAGTGACTCCCCATTAAGGTCCACAGATACGCAGTATTTT

V gene: TRBV18
J gene: TRBJ2-7
D gene: TRBD2
clone size: NA
CDR3 protein: CASSESSGLLSSYEQYF
CDR3 DNA: TGTGCCAGCTCAGAAAGTAGCGGGTTACTTAGCTCCTACGAGCAGTACTTC

V gene: TRBV7-9
J gene: TRBJ2-7
D gene: TRBD2
clone size: NA
CDR3 protein: CASSATVGGAYEQYF
CDR3 DNA: TGTGCCAGCAGCGCCACGGTTGGGGGGGCCTACGAGCAGTACTTC

V gene: TRBV30
J gene: TRBJ2-5
D gene: NA
clone size: NA
CDR3 protein: CAWNPSGIQETQYF
CDR3 DNA: TGTGCCTGGAATCCGTCCGGGATCCAAGAGACCCAGTACTTC

V gene: TRBV5-1
J gene: TRBJ2-1
D gene: NA
clone size: few
CDR3 protein: CASNPEAGLGEQFF
CDR3 DNA: TGCGCCAGCAACCCTGAGGCAGGCTTGGGGGAGCAGTTCTTC

V gene: TRBV5-4
J gene: TRBJ2-7
D gene: TRBD2
clone size: NA
CDR3 protein: CASSLWAGDRQYF
CDR3 DNA: TGTGCCAGCAGCTTGTGGGCGGGAGATCGGCAGTACTTC

V gene: TRBV2
J gene: TRBJ2-6
D gene: NA
clone size: many
CDR3 protein: CASVGAGANVLTF
CDR3 DNA: TGTGCCAGCGTGGGGGCTGGGGCCAACGTCCTGACTTTC

V gene: TRBV7-2
J gene: TRBJ2-3
D gene: TRBD1
clone size: once
CDR3 protein: CATKTGDADTQYF
CDR3 DNA: TGTGCCACCAAGACAGGGGACGCAGATACGCAGTATTTT

V gene: TRBV29-1
J gene: TRBJ2-1
D gene: TRBD2
clone size: once
CDR3 protein: CSAAAGTSDDEQFF
CDR3 DNA: TGCAGCGCTGCGGCTGGGACTAGCGACGATGAGCAGTTCTTC

V gene: TRBV10-3
J gene: TRBJ1-1
D gene: NA
clone size: few
CDR3 protein: CAISEMSSEAFF
CDR3 DNA: TGTGCCATCAGTGAGATGAGCTCTGAAGCTTTCTTT

V gene: TRBV5-1
J gene: TRBJ2-2
D gene: NA
clone size: NA
CDR3 protein: CASSLDGGTGELFF
CDR3 DNA: TGCGCCAGCAGCTTGGATGGAGGCACCGGGGAGCTGTTTTTT

V gene: TRBV7-2
J gene: TRBJ1-2
D gene: TRBD1
clone size: NA
CDR3 protein: CASSRDRGPNYGYTF
CDR3 DNA: TGTGCCAGCAGCAGGGACAGGGGCCCTAACTATGGCTACACCTTC

V gene: TRBV7-2
J gene: TRBJ2-5
D gene: TRBD1
clone size: NA
CDR3 protein: CASSFRGETQYF
CDR3 DNA: TGTGCCAGCAGCTTCAGGGGGGAGACCCAGTACTTC

V gene: TRBV11-3
J gene: TRBJ2-3
D gene: NA
clone size: NA
CDR3 protein: CASSLDSTDTQYF
CDR3 DNA: TGTGCCAGCAGCTTAGACAGCACAGATACGCAGTATTTT

V gene: TRBV25-1
J gene: TRBJ2-1
D gene: TRBD2
clone size: NA
CDR3 protein: CASSPSGTRGEFF
CDR3 DNA: TGTGCCAGCAGCCCGTCCGGGACTAGGGGTGAGTTCTTC

V gene: TRBV5-1
J gene: TRBJ2-1
D gene: NA
clone size: NA
CDR3 protein: CASSDPGESSYNEQFF
CDR3 DNA: TGCGCCAGCAGCGATCCGGGGGAGAGCTCCTACAATGAGCAGTTCTTC

V gene: TRBV28
J gene: TRBJ1-3
D gene: NA
clone size: NA
CDR3 protein: CASSPQGPGNTIYF
CDR3 DNA: TGTGCCAGCAGCCCGCAGGGGCCCGGAAACACCATATATTTT

V gene: TRBV5-6
J gene: TRBJ1-5
D gene: TRBD1
clone size: NA
CDR3 protein: CASSADRGNQPQHF
CDR3 DNA: TGTGCCAGCAGCGCTGACAGGGGGAATCAGCCCCAGCATTTT

V gene: TRBV4-1
J gene: TRBJ1-2
D gene: TRBD1
clone size: few
CDR3 protein: CASSQDGQGYGYTF
CDR3 DNA: TGCGCCAGCAGCCAAGATGGACAGGGGTATGGCTACACCTTC

V gene: TRBV28
J gene: TRBJ1-4
D gene: TRBD1
clone size: NA
CDR3 protein: CASVTWTGGGEKLFF
CDR3 DNA: TGTGCCAGCGTTACCTGGACAGGGGGAGGAGAAAAACTGTTTTTT

V gene: TRBV5-1
J gene: TRBJ1-2
D gene: TRBD1
clone size: NA
CDR3 protein: CASSRIPDRDGYTF
CDR3 DNA: TGCGCCAGCAGCCGGATTCCAGACAGGGATGGCTACACCTTC

V gene: TRBV18
J gene: TRBJ2-5
D gene: NA
clone size: NA
CDR3 protein: CASSPRVSETQYF
CDR3 DNA: TGTGCCAGCTCACCACGGGTGTCAGAGACCCAGTACTTC

V gene: TRBV28
J gene: TRBJ2-7
D gene: TRBD2
clone size: NA
CDR3 protein: CASSTGRGFPSYEQYF
CDR3 DNA: TGTGCCAGCAGTACCGGGCGGGGGTTTCCCTCCTACGAGCAGTACTTC

V gene: TRBV10-3
J gene: TRBJ1-1
D gene: NA
clone size: few
CDR3 protein: CAISESQGNTEAFF
CDR3 DNA: TGTGCCATCAGTGAGTCACAGGGCAACACTGAAGCTTTCTTT

V gene: TRBV11-2
J gene: TRBJ1-2
D gene: NA
clone size: NA
CDR3 protein: CASSLLGAGWYGYTF
CDR3 DNA: TGTGCCAGCAGCTTATTAGGGGCGGGGTGGTATGGCTACACCTTC